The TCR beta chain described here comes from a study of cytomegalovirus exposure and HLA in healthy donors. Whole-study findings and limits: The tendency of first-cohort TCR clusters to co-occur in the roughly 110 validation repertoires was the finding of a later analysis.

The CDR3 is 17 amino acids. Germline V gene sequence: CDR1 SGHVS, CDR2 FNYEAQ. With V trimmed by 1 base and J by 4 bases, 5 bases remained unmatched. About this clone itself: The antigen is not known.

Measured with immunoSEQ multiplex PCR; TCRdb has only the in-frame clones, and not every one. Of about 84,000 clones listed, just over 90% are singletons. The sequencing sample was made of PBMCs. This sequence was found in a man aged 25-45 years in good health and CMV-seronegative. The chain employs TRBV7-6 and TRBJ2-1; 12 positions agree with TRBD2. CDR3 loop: CASSLVRLAGGYNEQFF. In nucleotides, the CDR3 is TGTGCCAGCAGCTTAGTCCGGCTAGCGGGAGGGTACAATGAGCAGTTCTTC.